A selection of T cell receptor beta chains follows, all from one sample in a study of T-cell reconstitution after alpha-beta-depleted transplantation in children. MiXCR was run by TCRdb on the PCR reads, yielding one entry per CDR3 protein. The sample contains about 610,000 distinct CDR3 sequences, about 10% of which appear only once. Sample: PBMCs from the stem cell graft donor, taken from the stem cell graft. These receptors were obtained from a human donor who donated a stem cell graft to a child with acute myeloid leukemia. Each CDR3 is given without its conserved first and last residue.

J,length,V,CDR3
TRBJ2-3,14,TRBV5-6,ASSLRASGSLDTQY
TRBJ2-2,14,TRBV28,ASRKRSSGFTGELF
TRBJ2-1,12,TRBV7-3,ASSLQGPGDEQF
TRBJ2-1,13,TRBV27,ASSSPSESYNEQF
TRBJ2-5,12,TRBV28,AGGEDSNRETQY
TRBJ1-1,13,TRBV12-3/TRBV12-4,ASSPPSVSNTEAF
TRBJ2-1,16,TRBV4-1,ASSQGLAGGLGNNEQF
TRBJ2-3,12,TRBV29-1,SVRTRERTDTQY
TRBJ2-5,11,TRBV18,ASSPLKGETQY
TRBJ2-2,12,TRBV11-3,ASSRQGVSGELF
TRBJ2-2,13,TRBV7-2,ASSLALAGTGELF
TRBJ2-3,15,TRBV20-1,SARDPHASGSTDTQY
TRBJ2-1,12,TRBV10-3,AISGTSGSSEQF
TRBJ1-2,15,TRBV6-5,ASSYGPLTGGAGGYT
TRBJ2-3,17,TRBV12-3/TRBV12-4,ASTAGTEGLAVSTDTQY
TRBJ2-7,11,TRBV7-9,ASSQRDSYEQY
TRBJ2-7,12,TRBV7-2,ASSLGEGGYEQY
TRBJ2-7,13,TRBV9,ASSVEAGTTYEQY
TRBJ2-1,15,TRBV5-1,ASSSKRGVPRDNEQF